The source of this T cell receptor beta chain is a study of blood T cell repertoires in COVID-19. A single count supports this clone. The V and J ends lost 6 bases and 5 bases respectively, with 11 bases between them. This CDR3 spans 14 amino acids. The germline V gene has CDR1 MNHEY and CDR2 SVGAGI. Per the original methods: Amplification from reference gene primers served as the basis for estimated nucleated cell counts. The assay was immunoSEQ multiplex PCR, and TCRdb's table has in-frame clones only and misses some. The V and J calls and clone size come from that table; D and trimming were worked out from the DNA. The repertoire holds under 350,000 clones, about 88% seen once, with roughly 2.5% in the top ten. Enrollees, roughly 18 to 89 years old, lived in 24 US areas. Each participant's cohort was designated according to participant-reported clinical history. Donors of Cohort 3 who recovered were those that had two negative PCRs, clearance, or symptom resolution.

This chain connects TRBV6-5 to TRBJ1-6; D gene uncertain. The clonotype originates from a man in his sixties who had recovered from COVID-19. Sequencing was carried out using PBMCs or T cells enriched from blood (not recorded which). The chain's CDR3 is CASSRVGDNSPLHF. CDR3 DNA: TGTGCCAGCAGCCGGGTCGGGGATAATTCACCCCTCCACTTT.